These T cell receptor beta chains were read from a single sample in a study of shared clonotypes between healthy human individuals. Repertoires were generated with immunoSEQ multiplex PCR, while TCRdb's copy carries only in-frame clones and drops some. The sample shows about 2 million clones, about 95% of them seen only once. Material for sequencing was naive CD8+ T cells sorted from blood. The receptors here all came from a man between 18 and 29 years old in good health. Both conserved end residues are part of each CDR3. Each record gives: clone size, V gene, J gene, D gene, CDR3 DNA, CDR3 protein. D genes are given only for firm matches. Clone size appears in some rows only: once, few, many, or a class for an expanded clone.

clone_size: -
v_call: TRBV7-7
j_call: TRBJ2-5
d_call: -
cdr3_nt: TGTGCTAGCAGCTTAGACGGGGAGGAGACCCAGTACTTC
cdr3_aa: CASSLDGEETQYF

clone_size: -
v_call: TRBV11-2
j_call: TRBJ2-7
d_call: TRBD1
cdr3_nt: TGTGCCAGCAGACCGGGACAGCTCTCCTACGAGCAGTACTTC
cdr3_aa: CASRPGQLSYEQYF

clone_size: -
v_call: TRBV7-2
j_call: TRBJ1-5
d_call: -
cdr3_nt: TGTGCCAGCAGCTTAGCGCGTCCAGGCCTAAACCTTTATCAGCCCCAGCATTTT
cdr3_aa: CASSLARPGLNLYQPQHF

clone_size: -
v_call: TRBV29-1
j_call: TRBJ2-7
d_call: -
cdr3_nt: TGCAGCGTTGAAGGAGTACAGGGTGTTGGCGAGCAGTACTTC
cdr3_aa: CSVEGVQGVGEQYF

clone_size: -
v_call: TRBV27
j_call: TRBJ2-1
d_call: TRBD2
cdr3_nt: TGTGCCAGCAGTGCTCGGGAGGCCTCCTACAATGAGCAGTTCTTC
cdr3_aa: CASSAREASYNEQFF

clone_size: -
v_call: TRBV9
j_call: TRBJ2-7
d_call: -
cdr3_nt: TGTGCCAGCAGCCTTCTTACATGTGAAGGCTACGAGCAGTACTTC
cdr3_aa: CASSLLTCEGYEQYF

clone_size: -
v_call: TRBV27
j_call: TRBJ2-7
d_call: TRBD2
cdr3_nt: TGTGCCAGCAGTCAAGGACTAGCGGCATACTACGAGCAGTACTTC
cdr3_aa: CASSQGLAAYYEQYF

clone_size: -
v_call: TRBV6-5
j_call: TRBJ1-1
d_call: -
cdr3_nt: TGTGCCAGCAGTTACTCACTAAGTTTGGGGAACACTGAAGCTTTCTTT
cdr3_aa: CASSYSLSLGNTEAFF

clone_size: -
v_call: TRBV5-4
j_call: TRBJ2-7
d_call: -
cdr3_nt: TGTGCCAGCAGCAAAGCCGACAGATACTACGAGCAGTACTTC
cdr3_aa: CASSKADRYYEQYF

clone_size: -
v_call: TRBV5-4
j_call: TRBJ2-3
d_call: TRBD2
cdr3_nt: TGTGCCAGCAGCGTAGATTTTGACGGGGGGGAGTCAGATACGCAGTATTTT
cdr3_aa: CASSVDFDGGESDTQYF

clone_size: -
v_call: TRBV4-3
j_call: TRBJ2-2
d_call: TRBD2
cdr3_nt: TGCGCCAGCAGCCAAGATTGGCGGGAGCACACCGGGGAGCTGTTTTTT
cdr3_aa: CASSQDWREHTGELFF

clone_size: once
v_call: TRBV2
j_call: TRBJ1-4
d_call: -
cdr3_nt: TGTGCCAGCTGTGGCTCTGGGGGGGCATATAATGAAAAACTGTTTTTT
cdr3_aa: CASCGSGGAYNEKLFF

clone_size: -
v_call: TRBV27
j_call: TRBJ2-2
d_call: TRBD2
cdr3_nt: TGTGCCAGCAGTGCCAGTAGCGGGAGTATTCTTACCGGGGAGCTGTTTTTT
cdr3_aa: CASSASSGSILTGELFF

clone_size: once
v_call: TRBV7-9
j_call: TRBJ1-3
d_call: TRBD1
cdr3_nt: TGTGCCAGCAGCCTAACAGGGGGCTCTGGAAACACCATATATTTT
cdr3_aa: CASSLTGGSGNTIYF

clone_size: -
v_call: TRBV29-1
j_call: TRBJ2-7
d_call: -
cdr3_nt: TGCAGCGTTGAATATGGGGCGTCCTACGAGCAGTACTTC
cdr3_aa: CSVEYGASYEQYF

clone_size: once
v_call: TRBV27
j_call: TRBJ1-1
d_call: -
cdr3_nt: TGTGCCAGCAGTTTACTCGGGGAGGTAGGCACTGAAGCTTTCTTT
cdr3_aa: CASSLLGEVGTEAFF

clone_size: -
v_call: TRBV28
j_call: TRBJ2-2
d_call: TRBD2
cdr3_nt: TGTGCCAGCAGTTCCTTCCCGGGACTAGACAACACCGGGGAGCTGTTTTTT
cdr3_aa: CASSSFPGLDNTGELFF

clone_size: -
v_call: TRBV7-9
j_call: TRBJ2-3
d_call: -
cdr3_nt: TGTGCCAGCAGCCCTGGGGTAGAAGATACGCAGTATTTT
cdr3_aa: CASSPGVEDTQYF

clone_size: -
v_call: TRBV28
j_call: TRBJ2-7
d_call: -
cdr3_nt: TGTGCCAGCAGTTTAGATGGGGGCGGAACCTACGAGCAGTACTTC
cdr3_aa: CASSLDGGGTYEQYF

clone_size: -
v_call: TRBV7-9
j_call: TRBJ2-5
d_call: TRBD1
cdr3_nt: TGTGCCAGCAGCACAACCCCCGCAGGGGGCCTTTTTTTAGAGACCCAGTACTTC
cdr3_aa: CASSTTPAGGLFLETQYF

clone_size: -
v_call: TRBV4-3
j_call: TRBJ1-4
d_call: -
cdr3_nt: TGCGCCAGCAGCCAAGCCCCGTACAGTACGACTAATGAAAAACTGTTTTTT
cdr3_aa: CASSQAPYSTTNEKLFF

clone_size: -
v_call: TRBV5-4
j_call: TRBJ2-1
d_call: TRBD2
cdr3_nt: TGTGCCAGCAGCCTGGACGGGCCGGGGGGGCCGAATGAGCAGTTCTTC
cdr3_aa: CASSLDGPGGPNEQFF

clone_size: -
v_call: TRBV7-8
j_call: TRBJ1-1
d_call: -
cdr3_nt: TGTGCCAGCAGCTCAGGTCTAGGGGCCACTCAGAACACTGAAGCTTTCTTT
cdr3_aa: CASSSGLGATQNTEAFF

clone_size: -
v_call: TRBV5-6
j_call: TRBJ1-2
d_call: -
cdr3_nt: TGTGCCAGCAGCTTGGACAGGGAGGGCTACACCTTC
cdr3_aa: CASSLDREGYTF

clone_size: -
v_call: TRBV7-2
j_call: TRBJ1-1
d_call: -
cdr3_nt: TGTGCCAGCAGCGGAAGTTTAGCGGCTTTCTTT
cdr3_aa: CASSGSLAAFF

clone_size: -
v_call: TRBV7-6
j_call: TRBJ2-7
d_call: -
cdr3_nt: TGTGCCAGCAGCTTAGCTGCGGGGTTCGACGAGCAGTACTTC
cdr3_aa: CASSLAAGFDEQYF

clone_size: -
v_call: TRBV5-4
j_call: TRBJ2-1
d_call: TRBD2
cdr3_nt: TGTGCCAGCAGCTTACCAACTAGCGCCCGAGGGGATGAGCAGTTCTTC
cdr3_aa: CASSLPTSARGDEQFF

clone_size: -
v_call: TRBV7-9
j_call: TRBJ2-2
d_call: TRBD1
cdr3_nt: TGTGCCAGCAGCCAGACAGGGGCCGGGGAGCTGTTTTTT
cdr3_aa: CASSQTGAGELFF

clone_size: -
v_call: TRBV27
j_call: TRBJ2-1
d_call: TRBD1
cdr3_nt: TGTGCCAGCAGTCTAAGGACAGGGTCCTACAATGAGCAGTTCTTC
cdr3_aa: CASSLRTGSYNEQFF

clone_size: -
v_call: TRBV7-9
j_call: TRBJ1-1
d_call: -
cdr3_nt: TGTGCCAGCAGCTTAGACACAAACACTGAAGCTTTCTTT
cdr3_aa: CASSLDTNTEAFF

clone_size: -
v_call: TRBV5-8
j_call: TRBJ2-3
d_call: -
cdr3_nt: TGTGCCAGCAGCTCACCCAGGGAGATTCAAGGGACAGATACGCAGTATTTT
cdr3_aa: CASSSPREIQGTDTQYF

clone_size: -
v_call: TRBV19
j_call: TRBJ1-5
d_call: -
cdr3_nt: TGTGCCAGTAGTCTCGACAGCAATCAGCCCCAGCATTTT
cdr3_aa: CASSLDSNQPQHF

clone_size: -
v_call: TRBV13
j_call: TRBJ2-1
d_call: TRBD2
cdr3_nt: TGTGCCAGCAGCAACCCTAGCGGGAGCTCCTACAATGAGCAGTTCTTC
cdr3_aa: CASSNPSGSSYNEQFF

clone_size: -
v_call: TRBV5-4
j_call: TRBJ2-1
d_call: TRBD1
cdr3_nt: TGTGCCAGCAGCTTGGGGGGACAGGGGGATGAGCAGTTCTTC
cdr3_aa: CASSLGGQGDEQFF

clone_size: -
v_call: TRBV11-1
j_call: TRBJ2-7
d_call: -
cdr3_nt: TGTGCCAGCAGCCCAATGATAGGGCCCAGCTCCTACGAGCAGTACTTC
cdr3_aa: CASSPMIGPSSYEQYF

clone_size: -
v_call: TRBV30
j_call: TRBJ2-2
d_call: -
cdr3_nt: TGTGCCTGTGACCTCGGTAACGGGGAGCTGTTTTTT
cdr3_aa: CACDLGNGELFF

clone_size: -
v_call: TRBV5-4
j_call: TRBJ2-7
d_call: TRBD1
cdr3_nt: TGTGCCAGCAGCGTACCGGGACAGACCTACGAGCAGTACTTC
cdr3_aa: CASSVPGQTYEQYF

clone_size: -
v_call: TRBV13
j_call: TRBJ2-7
d_call: TRBD1
cdr3_nt: TGTGCCAGCAGCTTCGGGACAGGGATCCACGAGCAGTACTTC
cdr3_aa: CASSFGTGIHEQYF

clone_size: -
v_call: TRBV29-1
j_call: TRBJ2-2
d_call: -
cdr3_nt: TGCAGCGTTGAAGATCTGACCAACACCGGGGAGCTGTTTTTT
cdr3_aa: CSVEDLTNTGELFF

clone_size: once
v_call: TRBV7-9
j_call: TRBJ1-6
d_call: -
cdr3_nt: TGTGCCAGCAGCGCCGCCAGGGGTAATTCACCCCTCCACTTT
cdr3_aa: CASSAARGNSPLHF